The table lists the clone carrying this TCR beta chain with a few counts. The data derive from a study of T cell repertoires in cytomegalovirus infection. Each CDR3 protein is one row after TCRdb ran MiXCR on the reads. The table shows about 260,000 distinct CDR3 sequences, with approximately 14% occurring only once. V was clipped by 3 bases and J by 6 bases, with 12 bases between them. The CDR3 sequence is 14 residues long. Germline V lookup: CDR1 SEHNR, CDR2 FQNEAQ (reference sequence). Source material: PBMCs. This clonotype originated in a human donor in good health (CMV status not recorded). Some clones in this sample may be carry-over from other donors' samples. The chain employs TRBV7-9 and TRBJ2-1, with a tentative D call TRBD2 (7 bases). Here the CDR3 DNA reads TGTGCCAGCAGCTTGGGGGGGGCACTCAATGAGCAGTTCTTC. Translation gives CASSLGGALNEQFF.